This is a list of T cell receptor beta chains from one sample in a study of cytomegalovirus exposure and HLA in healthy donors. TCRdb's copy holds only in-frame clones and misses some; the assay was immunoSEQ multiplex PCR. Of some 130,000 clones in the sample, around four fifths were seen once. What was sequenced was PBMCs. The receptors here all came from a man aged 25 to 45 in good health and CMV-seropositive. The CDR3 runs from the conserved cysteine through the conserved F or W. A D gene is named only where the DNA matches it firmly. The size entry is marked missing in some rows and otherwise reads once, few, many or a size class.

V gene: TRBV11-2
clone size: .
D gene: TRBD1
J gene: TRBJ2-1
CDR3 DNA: TGTGCCAGCAGCCTAGGGGGCAGCTCCTACAATGAGCAGTTCTTC
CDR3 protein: CASSLGGSSYNEQFF

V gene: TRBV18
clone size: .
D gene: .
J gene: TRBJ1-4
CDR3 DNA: TGTGCCAGCTCACCGGGGATCTGGGGAGTATGGGAAAAACTGTTTTTT
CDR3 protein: CASSPGIWGVWEKLFF

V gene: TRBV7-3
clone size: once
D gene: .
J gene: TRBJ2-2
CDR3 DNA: TGTGCCAGCAGCTTAACGGGGCAGAAGAACACCGGGGAGCTGTTTTTT
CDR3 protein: CASSLTGQKNTGELFF

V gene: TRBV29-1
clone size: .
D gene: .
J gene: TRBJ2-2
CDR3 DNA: TGCAGCGTTGACGACACCGGGGAGCTGTTTTTT
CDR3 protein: CSVDDTGELFF

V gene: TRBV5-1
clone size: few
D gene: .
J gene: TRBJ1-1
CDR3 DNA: TGCGCCAGCAGCGTCCCAGGGAAAACTGAAGCTTTCTTT
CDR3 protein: CASSVPGKTEAFF

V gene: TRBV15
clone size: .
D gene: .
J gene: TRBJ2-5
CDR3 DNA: TGTGCCACCAGCAGACAAAAAGAGACCCAGTACTTC
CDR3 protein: CATSRQKETQYF

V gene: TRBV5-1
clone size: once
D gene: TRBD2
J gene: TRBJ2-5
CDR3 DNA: TGCGCCAGCAGCTTGTCCGGGGGGCAAGAGACCCAGTACTTC
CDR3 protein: CASSLSGGQETQYF

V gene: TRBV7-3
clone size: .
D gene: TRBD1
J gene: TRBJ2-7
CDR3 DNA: TGTGCCAGCAGCTTAGGGCAGGGGGCGGCCTACGAGCAGTACTTC
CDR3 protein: CASSLGQGAAYEQYF

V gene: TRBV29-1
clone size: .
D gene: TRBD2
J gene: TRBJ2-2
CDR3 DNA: TGCAGCGTTGGTGGGCTAGCGGGAGGAGGCACCGGGGAGCTGTTTTTT
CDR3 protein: CSVGGLAGGGTGELFF

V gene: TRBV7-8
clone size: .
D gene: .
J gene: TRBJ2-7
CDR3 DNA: TGTGCCAGCAGCTTAGGTTATCTACAGCTGATCTCCTACGAGCAGTACTTC
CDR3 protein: CASSLGYLQLISYEQYF

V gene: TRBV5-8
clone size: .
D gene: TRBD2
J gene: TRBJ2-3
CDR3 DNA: TGTGCCAGCAGGATGGGGACTAGCGGGGGGGATACGCAGTATTTT
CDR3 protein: CASRMGTSGGDTQYF

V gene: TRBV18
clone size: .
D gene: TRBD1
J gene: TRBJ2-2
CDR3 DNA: TGTGCCAGCTCCCCGACAGGGAGTTCCCCCGGGGAGCTGTTTTTT
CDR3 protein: CASSPTGSSPGELFF

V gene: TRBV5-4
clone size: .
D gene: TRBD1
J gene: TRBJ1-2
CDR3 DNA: TGTGCCAGCAGCGATAGGACAGGGTTGCGCTATGGCTACACCTTC
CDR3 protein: CASSDRTGLRYGYTF